This T cell receptor (beta chain) was obtained from a study of T-cell reconstitution after alpha-beta-depleted transplantation in children. Researchers prepared the TCRbeta library using unique molecular identifiers, the study reports. TCRdb re-called the PCR reads with MiXCR, one entry per CDR3 protein. The sample contains 90,000 to 130,000 distinct CDR3 sequences, about a tenth of which appear only once. A few counts support this clonotype. The sequencing used PBMCs, collected before TCRalphabeta/CD19-depleted stem cell transplant. The origin of this receptor is a boy aged 2-9 years with acute lymphoblastic leukemia, due to receive a stem cell transplant.

In nucleotides, the CDR3 is TGTGCCAGCAGATACCCGGGCGGGGGAATAGAGGGCTACACCTTC. Translating gives CASRYPGGGIEGYTF. The chain couples TRBV6-5 to TRBJ1-2, with a tentative D call TRBD1 (5 bases). Germline CDR1 MNHEY, CDR2 SVGAGI. The V end was cut by 6 bases, the J end by 8 bases, with 22 bases between. The CDR3 consists of 15 residues.